The 20 T cell receptor beta chains below all came from one sample that was sequenced in a study of blood T cell repertoires in COVID-19. The protocol was immunoSEQ multiplex PCR, while the TCRdb copy is restricted to in-frame clones and leaves out a portion. The table shows more than 70,000 clones, with approximately 92% occurring only once. Sequenced sample: peripheral blood. The receptors derive from a woman aged 80 or older with acute or convalescent COVID-19.

This chain joins TRBV2 and TRBJ2-7; a possible D gene is TRBD2 (5 bases). CDR1 SNHLY and CDR2 FYNNEI come from the germline V gene. V gave up 4 bases and J gave up 0 bases, with 10 bases separating them. The CDR3 spans 14 residues. CDR3 sequence reads: CASSVGLGSYEQYF. In DNA, the CDR3 is TGTGCCAGCAGTGTTGGACTTGGCTCCTACGAGCAGTACTTC.

This clone was observed a handful of times. This chain joins TRBV6-5 and TRBJ2-7; TRBD2 agrees at 7 bases. The germline CDR1 and CDR2 sequences are MNHEY and SVGAGI. This CDR3 has 14 residues. Losses at the gene ends were 9 bases for V and 1 base for J; bases not matched to a gene: 9. The CDR3 DNA sequence: TGTGCCAGTCGAGGGAGGGCCTTTTCCTACGAGCAGTACTTC. Encoded protein: CASRGRAFSYEQYF.

The chain joins TRBV4-3 to TRBJ1-4; D unresolved. Germline lookup yields CDR1 LGHNA and CDR2 YSLEER. The CDR3 totals 17 residues. Trimming removed 0 bases at V and 0 bases at J, with 11 bases between. Here the CDR3 DNA reads TGCGCCAGCAGCCAAGATGGAGGGAGGACAACTAATGAAAAACTGTTTTTT. Translating it yields CASSQDGGRTTNEKLFF.

The chain joins TRBV7-8 to TRBJ1-5, with 7 bases lining up with TRBD1. Germline values: CDR1 SGHVS, CDR2 FQNEAQ. This CDR3 has 14 residues. V shed 3 bases and J 5 bases; nucleotides not matched to a gene: 4. DNA of the CDR3: TGTGCCAGCAGCTTCGACAGGGTACATCAGCCCCAGCATTTT. The encoded protein is CASSFDRVHQPQHF.

The gene calls are TRBV29-1 and TRBJ2-7, with 7 bases aligning to TRBD2. Germline V gene sequence: CDR1 SQVTM, CDR2 ANQGSEA. There are 11 residues in the CDR3. Trimming at V came to 4 bases and at J to 6 bases, leaving 3 bases not matched to a gene. The chain's CDR3 is CSVGEGIEQYF. In DNA form, the CDR3 reads TGCAGCGTTGGGGAGGGAATCGAGCAGTACTTC.

J is TRBJ2-3 and V is TRBV7-9; perhaps TRBD2 as D (6 bases). V was pared by 4 bases and J by 0 bases, with 11 bases between. This CDR3 is 15 amino acids long. Germline-derived CDR1 and CDR2 are SEHNR and FQNEAQ (reference sequence). The chain's CDR3 is CASSWGGVSTDTQYF. The CDR3 bases are TGTGCCAGCAGCTGGGGCGGGGTTAGCACAGATACGCAGTATTTT.

This chain connects TRBV9 to TRBJ2-1, with a tentative D call TRBD2 (6 bases). This CDR3 is 15 amino acids long. Trimming took 4 bases from V and 5 from J, leaving 16 bases between them. CDR1 and CDR2 from the germline V gene are SGDLS and YYNGEE. CDR3 nucleotides: TGTGCCAGCAGCCTTTGGGGACTTCCGGACAATGAGCAGTTCTTC. Translating it yields CASSLWGLPDNEQFF.

CDR3 amino acids: CASSLAGGGTGELFF. CDR3 DNA: TGTGCCAGCAGCCTAGCGGGAGGGGGCACCGGGGAGCTGTTTTTT. The V call is TRBV6-2 or TRBV6-3, the J call TRBJ2-2; 12 nucleotides agree with TRBD2. CDR3 length: 15 amino acids. Germline assignment: CDR1 MNHEY and CDR2 SVGEGT. V dropped 6 bases and J dropped 4; count of bases not matched to a gene: 3.

The V gene is TRBV5-5, the J gene TRBJ1-3; D perhaps matches TRBD1 (5 bases). V was trimmed by 0 bases and J by 5 bases, leaving 9 bases between them. Germline V lookup: CDR1 SGHKS, CDR2 YYEKEE (reference sequence). The CDR3 sequence is 14 residues long. CDR3 nucleotides: TGTGCCAGCAGCTTGGATCAGGGAAGAAACACCATATATTTT. It specifies CASSLDQGRNTIYF.

This clone was observed a handful of times. The J gene is TRBJ1-6, the V gene TRBV2; D is undetermined. The length of the CDR3 is 14 residues. CDR1 is SNHLY and CDR2 is FYNNEI in the germline V gene. The V end was cut by 2 bases, the J end by 9 bases, with 11 bases between. The CDR3 DNA follows: TGTGCCAGCAGTGAACGCGTCGGGTTTTCACCCCTCCACTTT. It encodes CASSERVGFSPLHF.

The CDR3 here is CASSYRGTRYGYTF. The CDR3 DNA follows: TGTGCCAGCAGTTACCGCGGGACGCGCTATGGCTACACCTTC. The gene calls are TRBV6-5 and TRBJ1-2, with D maybe TRBD1 (5 bases). The CDR3 is made up of 14 amino acids. Trimming removed 2 bases from V and 4 bases from J, with 11 bases in between. Per the germline V gene, CDR1 is MNHEY and CDR2 is SVGAGI.

V and J are TRBV19 and TRBJ2-7; 12 bases align to TRBD2. Germline loops: CDR1 LNHDA, CDR2 SQIVND (reference sequence). J was trimmed by 6 bases and V by 2 bases; bases with no gene match: 5. The CDR3 is 15 residues long. The CDR3 spells CASSISLAGGREQYF. The CDR3, as DNA: TGTGCCAGTAGTATATCCCTAGCGGGAGGGCGCGAGCAGTACTTC.

The rearrangement links TRBV11-2 to TRBJ1-3; no reliable D call. Germline values: CDR1 SGHAT, CDR2 FQNNGV. Trimming cost V 6 bases and J 3 bases, with 6 bases left between them. This CDR3 comprises 12 residues. The CDR3 is CASRGGGNTIYF. The CDR3 nucleotides read TGTGCCAGCAGGGGAGGTGGAAACACCATATATTTT.

This clone was seen a single time. The rearrangement uses TRBV5-5 and TRBJ1-2, with 9 nucleotides matching TRBD1. CDR3 length: 15 residues. V was pared by 3 bases and J by 2 bases, with 5 bases of the junction left unmatched. CDR1 SGHKS and CDR2 YYEKEE come from the germline V gene (reference sequence). CDR3 loop: CASSSSGTGNYGYTF. The CDR3 bases are TGTGCCAGCAGCTCTTCCGGGACAGGGAACTATGGCTACACCTTC.

In nucleotides, the CDR3 is TGTGCCAGCAGCCAAGTATGGTCGGGGGAGCAGTACTTC. This gives the protein CASSQVWSGEQYF. The chain combines TRBV3-1 (or the pseudogene TRBV3-2) with TRBJ2-7; possible D gene TRBD2, 5 bases. There are 13 residues in the CDR3. Per the germline V gene, CDR1 is LGHDT and CDR2 is YNNKEL (reference sequence). The V and J ends lost 1 base and 7 bases respectively, with 11 bases between them.

V is TRBV11-1 and J is TRBJ2-7, with 8 bases lining up with TRBD2. Germline-derived CDR1 and CDR2 are SGHAT and FQDESV (reference sequence). CDR3 length: 14 amino acids. V was pared by 4 bases and J by 2 bases, with 4 bases of the junction left unmatched. This CDR3 reads CASSWTSRTYEQYF. CDR3 bases: TGTGCCAGCAGCTGGACTAGCCGAACCTACGAGCAGTACTTC.

CDR3 loop: CARSQAPTGNAYEQYF. The CDR3 DNA follows: TGTGCCAGAAGCCAGGCTCCGACAGGGAATGCCTACGAGCAGTACTTC. This chain joins TRBV5-3 and TRBJ2-7, with 7 bases identical to TRBD1. TRBV5-3 is reported as an ORF; its role is uncertain. CDR3 length equals 16 residues. V trimming: 4 bases; J trimming: 2 bases; junction bases outside the gene matches: 12.

This clone was detected a few times. At one end the junction does not follow the germline gene, possibly because of a read error. This chain joins TRBV6-5 and TRBJ1-2; D perhaps matches TRBD1 (5 bases). Germline CDR1 reads MNHEY; CDR2 reads SVGAGI. The CDR3 spans 11 residues. The CDR3 protein is CASSDSYVYTF. For the CDR3, the DNA is TGTGCCAGCAGCGACAGTTATGTCTACACCTTC.

This rearrangement joins TRBV11-1 to TRBJ1-4; 9 nucleotides match TRBD1. From germline, CDR1 is SGHAT and CDR2 FQDESV (reference sequence). Trimming cost V 0 bases and J 7 bases; bases outside gene matches: 3. The length of the CDR3 is 15 residues. The CDR3 sequence: CASSLAGTGSEKLFF. CDR3 sequence (DNA): TGTGCCAGCAGCTTAGCCGGGACAGGGTCTGAAAAACTGTTTTTT.

About this clone itself: Other nucleotide sequences in the sample specify the same CDR3. This chain uses TRBV5-6 with TRBJ1-5; TRBD1 matches at 10 bases. J lost 4 bases, V lost 1 base, and 2 bases had no gene match. Per the germline V gene, CDR1 is SGHDT and CDR2 is YYEEEE. The CDR3 consists of 15 residues. The CDR3 nucleotides read TGTGCCAGCAGCTTGCGACAGGGGGCTAATCAGCCCCAGCATTTT. This codes for CASSLRQGANQPQHF.